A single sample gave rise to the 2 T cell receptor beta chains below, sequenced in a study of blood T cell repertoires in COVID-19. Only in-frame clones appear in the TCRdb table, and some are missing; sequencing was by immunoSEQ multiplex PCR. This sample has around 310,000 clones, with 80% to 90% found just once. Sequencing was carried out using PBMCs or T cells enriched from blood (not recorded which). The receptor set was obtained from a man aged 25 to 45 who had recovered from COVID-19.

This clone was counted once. The CDR3 DNA sequence: TGTGCCAGCAGCCCGTCCCTAGGACTCTCGGGCTACAATGAGCAGTTCTTC. This codes for CASSPSLGLSGYNEQFF. V usage is TRBV3-1 (or the pseudogene TRBV3-2) and J usage is TRBJ2-1; tentative D call: TRBD2 (5 bases). V dropped 4 bases and J dropped 3 bases, with 19 bases sitting between them. This CDR3 has 17 residues. CDR1 and CDR2 from the germline V gene are LGHDT and YNNKEL (reference sequence).

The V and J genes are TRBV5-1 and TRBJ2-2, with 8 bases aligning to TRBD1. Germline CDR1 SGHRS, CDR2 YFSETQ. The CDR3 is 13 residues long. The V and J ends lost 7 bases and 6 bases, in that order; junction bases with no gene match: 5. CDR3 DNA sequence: TGCGCCAGCGCGACAGGGGTCCCCGGGGAGCTGTTTTTT. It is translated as CASATGVPGELFF.